This T cell receptor beta chain came from a study of cytomegalovirus exposure and HLA in healthy donors. Study-level findings and limits: A missense DCLRE1C variant was associated with V- and J-gene trimming of TCR beta chains in a later analysis, and an independent cohort replicated the association.

Germline V gene lookup returns CDR1 MNHEY and CDR2 SMNVEV (reference sequence). V shed 4 bases and J shed 0 bases, with 6 bases lying between them. CDR3 size: 13 residues. With 60 Vbeta and 13 Jbeta primers, the PCR was carried out. The table came from immunoSEQ multiplex PCR; TCRdb's copy has only in-frame clones and leaves some out. The sample has roughly 50,000 clones. The study sampled nominally healthy donors, though unrecorded immune exposures were likely. With respect to this clone: Its matching antigen is unknown.

The receptor was isolated from a man aged 40-50 years in good health and CMV-seropositive. This chain links TRBV27 with TRBJ1-1, with a possible D match to TRBD1 (6 bases). Source material: PBMCs. CDR3 coding DNA: TGTGCCAGCAGTTACAGGGTGAACACTGAAGCTTTCTTT. Translation gives CASSYRVNTEAFF.